The source of this T cell receptor (beta chain) is a study of response to subunit inactivated influenza vaccine. Study-wide findings and caveats: The authors suggested that few new T cells are recruited per seasonal influenza vaccination.

The CDR3 consists of 15 residues. The junction had 10 bases not matched to a gene; V was cut back by 5 bases and J by 4 bases. This clonotype was detected ten times or more. What it binds is not known. TCRdb re-analysed the RT-PCR reads in MiXCR, keeping a single row per CDR3 protein. The sample has approximately 730,000 distinct CDR3 sequences, about 15% seen once. The chain carries TRBV12-3 or TRBV12-4 and TRBJ2-7, with TRBD1 matching 8 bases. The sequence was obtained from a man in his fifties or sixties who received an inactivated influenza vaccine. The source was PBMCs from blood, collected around 14 days before vaccination. The CDR3 DNA reads as TGTGCCAGCAGTGACGGACAGGGTGGTATGTACGAGCAGTACTTC. It encodes CASSDGQGGMYEQYF.